This is a list of T cell receptor beta chains from one sample in a study of metastatic and nonmetastatic thyroid tumors. Via MiXCR, TCRdb re-called the PCR reads. There are approximately 41,000 clones in the sample; 20% to 25% occur only once, and approximately 15% lies in the top ten. Sequencing was done on a sample of tumor tissue. These receptors all stem from a female donor with papillary thyroid cancer or a benign thyroid nodule (not recorded which). Some clones in this sample may be carry-over from other donors' samples. The CDR3 runs from the conserved cysteine through the conserved F or W. D genes are given only for firm matches. Expanded clones are given a class, and other clones once, few, many or no size at all.

V gene	CDR3 length	D gene	clone size	J gene	CDR3 protein	CDR3 DNA
TRBV5-5	15	-	many	TRBJ1-4	CASSLVQGGNEKLFF	TGTGCCAGCAGCTTGGTTCAGGGCGGGAATGAAAAACTGTTTTTT
TRBV15	14	TRBD2	-	TRBJ2-7	CATSRETSDYEQYF	TGTGCCACCAGCAGGGAAACTAGCGACTACGAGCAGTACTTC
TRBV4-1	15	-	few	TRBJ2-5	CASSQDGQNQETQYF	TGCGCCAGCAGCCAAGATGGACAGAACCAAGAGACCCAGTACTTC
TRBV7-3	17	-	-	TRBJ2-3	CASSPQGGLPDTDTQYF	TGTGCCAGCAGCCCCCAAGGGGGACTACCGGACACAGATACGCAGTATTTT
TRBV24-1	18	TRBD1	few	TRBJ1-1	CATSDSPAGQLLNTEAFF	TGTGCCACCAGTGATTCGCCAGCGGGACAGCTATTGAACACTGAAGCTTTCTTT
TRBV18	15	-	many	TRBJ1-2	CASSTSSGGAYGYTF	TGTGCCAGCTCAACCAGCAGTGGAGGAGCCTATGGCTACACCTTC
TRBV3-1	14	-	-	TRBJ1-2	CASSPRGANYGYTF	TGTGCCAGCAGCCCCCGCGGGGCAAACTATGGCTACACCTTC
TRBV7-2	11	-	-	TRBJ2-7	CASSDFGKQYF	TGTGCCAGCAGCGATTTTGGTAAGCAGTACTTC
TRBV2	13	TRBD2	few	TRBJ2-3	CASSSRTRFAQYF	TGTGCCAGCAGTTCTCGGACTAGATTCGCGCAGTATTTT
TRBV20-1	16	TRBD2	many	TRBJ2-7	CSALRTSGGPYYEQYF	TGCAGTGCTCTTCGGACTAGCGGGGGACCTTACTACGAGCAGTACTTC
TRBV6-1	14	-	-	TRBJ2-1	CASSDLGGDNEQFF	TGTGCCAGCAGTGATCTTGGGGGAGACAATGAGCAGTTCTTC
TRBV28	13	-	-	TRBJ2-7	CASSFVHPYEQYF	TGTGCCAGCAGTTTTGTACACCCCTACGAGCAGTACTTC
TRBV6-1	14	-	few	TRBJ2-1	CASSHGTGYNEQFF	TGTGCCAGCAGCCACGGGACCGGGTACAATGAGCAGTTCTTC
TRBV6-2/TRBV6-3	16	TRBD2	-	TRBJ2-1	CASIKLAGGTYNEQFF	TGTGCCAGCATCAAACTAGCGGGAGGAACCTACAATGAGCAGTTCTTC
TRBV6-1	15	TRBD2	medium-sized	TRBJ2-3	CASSRSGGSTDTQYF	TGTGCCAGCAGCCGGAGCGGGGGAAGCACAGATACGCAGTATTTT
TRBV4-1	15	-	many	TRBJ2-1	CASSQELNSPSEQFF	TGCGCCAGCAGCCAAGAGCTGAACTCCCCATCTGAGCAGTTCTTC
TRBV5-1	14	-	-	TRBJ2-7	CASSLAGNSYEQYF	TGCGCCAGCAGCTTGGCAGGCAACTCCTACGAGCAGTACTTC
TRBV5-1	15	-	-	TRBJ2-2	CASMMSQLNTGELFF	TGCGCCAGCATGATGTCCCAGCTGAACACCGGGGAGCTGTTTTTT